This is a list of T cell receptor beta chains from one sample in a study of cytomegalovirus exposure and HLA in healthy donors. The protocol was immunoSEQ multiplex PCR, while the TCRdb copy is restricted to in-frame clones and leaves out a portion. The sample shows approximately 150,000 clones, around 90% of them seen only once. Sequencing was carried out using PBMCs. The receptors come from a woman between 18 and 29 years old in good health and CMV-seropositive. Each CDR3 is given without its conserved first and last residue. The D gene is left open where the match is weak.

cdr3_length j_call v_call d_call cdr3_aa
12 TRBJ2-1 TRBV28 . ASSLTGFYNEQF
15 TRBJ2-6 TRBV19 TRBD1 ASSTRDRGSGANVLT
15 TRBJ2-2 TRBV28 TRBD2 ASSFPSGLPNTGELF
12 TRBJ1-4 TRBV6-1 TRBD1 ASSEDRNNEKLF
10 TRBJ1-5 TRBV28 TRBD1 ASSWTGQPQH
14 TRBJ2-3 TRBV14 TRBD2 ASSQVAGGWPDTQY
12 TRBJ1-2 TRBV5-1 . ASSLGTANYGYT
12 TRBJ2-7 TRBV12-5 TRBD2 ASAPSGSSYEQY
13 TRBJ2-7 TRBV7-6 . ASSLGAQSSYEQY
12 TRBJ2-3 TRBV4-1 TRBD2 ASSRGGDTDTQY
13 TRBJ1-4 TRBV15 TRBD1 ATGSTGLKDEKLF
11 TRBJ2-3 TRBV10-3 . AIRGGPTDTQY
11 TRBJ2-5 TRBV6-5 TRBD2 ASRLAGLETQY
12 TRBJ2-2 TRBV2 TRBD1 ASARDRDTGELF
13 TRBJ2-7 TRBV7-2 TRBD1 ASSQGQGRAYEQY
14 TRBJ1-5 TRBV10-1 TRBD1 ASDRGRDPSNQPQH
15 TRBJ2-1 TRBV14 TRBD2 ASSQGPGLAVGGEQF
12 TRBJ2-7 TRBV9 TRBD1 ASSGPGQPYEQY
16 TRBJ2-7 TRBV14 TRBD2 ASSQEPLLVAGDYEQY
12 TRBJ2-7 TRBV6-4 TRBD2 AIGTSGNLDEQY
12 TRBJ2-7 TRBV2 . ANTRLVSSYEQY
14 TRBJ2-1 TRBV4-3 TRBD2 ASSQGRLAGANEQF
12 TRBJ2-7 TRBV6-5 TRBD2 ASSYGGTSREQY
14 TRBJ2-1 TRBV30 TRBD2 AWRDTGTSGRNEQF
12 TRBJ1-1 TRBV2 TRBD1 ASTVRDRVTEAF
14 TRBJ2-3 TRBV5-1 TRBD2 ASSLASGSGTDTQY
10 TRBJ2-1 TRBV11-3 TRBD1 ASSLVSGQEF
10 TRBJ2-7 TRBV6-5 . ASSYRGGEQY
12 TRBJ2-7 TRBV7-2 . ASSRRPQGYEQY
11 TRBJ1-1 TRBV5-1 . ASSAGFDTEAF
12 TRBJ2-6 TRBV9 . ASSVQAGANVLT
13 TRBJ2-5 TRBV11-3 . ASSPRGWYQETQY
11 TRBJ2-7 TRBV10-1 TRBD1 ASSGTGGDEQY
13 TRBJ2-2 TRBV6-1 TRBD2 ASSWGLAGAGELF
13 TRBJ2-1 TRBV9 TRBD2 ASSLLAGGRDEQF
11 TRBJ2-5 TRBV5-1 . ASSNNRVETQY
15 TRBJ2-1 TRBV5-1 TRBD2 ASRAGPGLAGYNEQF
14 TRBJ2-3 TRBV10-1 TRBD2 ASSESGGLAADTQY
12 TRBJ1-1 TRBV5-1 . ASSLGGLNTEAF
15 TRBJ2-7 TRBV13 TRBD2 ASSLVGLGAGEPEQY
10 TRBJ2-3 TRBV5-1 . ASGPSGDTQY
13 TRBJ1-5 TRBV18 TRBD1 ASSPNPRGDQPQH
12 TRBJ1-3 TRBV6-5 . ASSRGESGNTIY
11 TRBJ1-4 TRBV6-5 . ASGGATNEKLF
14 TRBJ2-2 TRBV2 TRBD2 ARSRTSGRGAGELF
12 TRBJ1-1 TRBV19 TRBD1 ASIPPRDRAEAF
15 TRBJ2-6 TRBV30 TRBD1 AWRRGTGLSGANVLT
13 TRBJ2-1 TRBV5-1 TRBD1 ASSSGQGRHNEQF